A selection of T cell receptor beta chains follows, all from one sample in a study of CD8 T cells in ankylosing spondylitis. TCRdb redid the calling of the 5' RACE reads with MiXCR, one entry per CDR3 protein. The sample has a few hundred thousand distinct CDR3 sequences, over 9.5% seen once. What was sequenced was blood, either unsorted or a sorted T cell fraction (not recorded which). These receptors were obtained from a male donor with ankylosing spondylitis or in good health (not recorded which). The CDR3 runs from the conserved cysteine through the conserved F or W. D genes are given only for firm matches. Some rows mark clone size as missing; the rest say once, few, many or name a class of expanded clone.

TRBJ1-1,many,-,TRBV7-3,TGTGCCAGCAGCCGCCTTGGACGGTTGAACACTGAAGCTTTCTTT,CASSRLGRLNTEAFF
TRBJ2-5,many,-,TRBV29-1,TGCAGCTGGGGGGCAGGGCAAGAGACCCAGTACTTC,CSWGAGQETQYF
TRBJ2-7,few,-,TRBV2,TGTGCCAGCAATCCCCCTTTCCTTTACGAGCAGTACTTC,CASNPPFLYEQYF
TRBJ1-1,many,-,TRBV6-4,TGTGCCAGCAGTCGACAGGAGAACACTGAAGCTTTCTTT,CASSRQENTEAFF
TRBJ2-2,many,TRBD1,TRBV7-2,TGTGCCAGCAGCTTGGCGTCGACAGGGTGGGGCACCGGGGAGCTGTTTTTT,CASSLASTGWGTGELFF
TRBJ2-7,many,-,TRBV20-1,TGCAGTGCTAGAGATGGAGGATTCTCCTACGAGCAGTACTTC,CSARDGGFSYEQYF
TRBJ1-6,many,-,TRBV9,TGTGCCAGCAGCGTAGAAGGGTATAATTCACCCCTCCACTTT,CASSVEGYNSPLHF
TRBJ2-1,many,-,TRBV7-8,TGTGCCAGCAGCGCACCCGGGGGTGAGCAGTTCTTC,CASSAPGGEQFF
TRBJ2-1,-,-,TRBV7-2,TGTGCCAGCAGCTTTAGCAGTTATAATGAGCAGTTCTTC,CASSFSSYNEQFF
TRBJ2-2,many,TRBD1,TRBV5-1,TGCGCCAGCAGTGGGACAGTGGCGGTCGCCGGGGAGCTGTTTTTT,CASSGTVAVAGELFF
TRBJ2-3,few,TRBD1,TRBV20-1,TGCAGTGCTAGAAAGGGACAGGACGGCACAGATACGCAGTATTTT,CSARKGQDGTDTQYF
TRBJ2-3,many,-,TRBV4-2,TGTGCCAGCAGCCTCGACTTCGTAGCGGTGAGCACAGATACGCAGTATTTT,CASSLDFVAVSTDTQYF
TRBJ1-5,many,TRBD1,TRBV7-9,TGTGCCAGCAGCTTATCGACAGGGGTCGGCAATCAGCCCCAGCATTTT,CASSLSTGVGNQPQHF
TRBJ2-5,few,-,TRBV7-7,TGTGCTAGCAGGGACATTGGACCGGGGACCCAGTACTTC,CASRDIGPGTQYF
TRBJ2-3,many,-,TRBV28,TGTGCCAGCAGAGGGACAGATACGCAGTATTTT,CASRGTDTQYF
TRBJ1-1,-,TRBD1,TRBV9,TGTGCCAGCAGCGATGGACAGGGGCCCGCGAACACTGAAGCTTTCTTT,CASSDGQGPANTEAFF
TRBJ1-1,-,-,TRBV12-3/TRBV12-4,TGTGCTACCGGGGTTGTGAACACTGAAGCTTTCTTT,CATGVVNTEAFF
TRBJ1-2,many,TRBD1,TRBV20-1,TGCAGTGCGCCGGGACAGGGAAGGTCCGCCCACTATGGCTACACCTTC,CSAPGQGRSAHYGYTF